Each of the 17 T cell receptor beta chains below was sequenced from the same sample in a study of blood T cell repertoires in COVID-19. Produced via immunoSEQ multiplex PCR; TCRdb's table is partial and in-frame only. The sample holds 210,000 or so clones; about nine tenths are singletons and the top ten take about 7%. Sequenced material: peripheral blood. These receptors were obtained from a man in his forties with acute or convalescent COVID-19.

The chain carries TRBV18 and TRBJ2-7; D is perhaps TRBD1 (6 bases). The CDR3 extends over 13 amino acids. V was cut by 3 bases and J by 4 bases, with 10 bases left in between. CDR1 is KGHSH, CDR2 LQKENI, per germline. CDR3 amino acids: CASSPGAGYEQYF. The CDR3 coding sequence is TGTGCCAGCTCACCGGGGGCTGGGTACGAGCAGTACTTC. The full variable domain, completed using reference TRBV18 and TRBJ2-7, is NAGVMQNPRHLVRRRGQEARLRCSPMKGHSHVYWYRQLPEEGLKFMVYLQKENIIDESGMPKERFSAEFPKEGPSILRIQQVVRGDSAAYFCASSPGAGYEQYFGPGTRLTVT.

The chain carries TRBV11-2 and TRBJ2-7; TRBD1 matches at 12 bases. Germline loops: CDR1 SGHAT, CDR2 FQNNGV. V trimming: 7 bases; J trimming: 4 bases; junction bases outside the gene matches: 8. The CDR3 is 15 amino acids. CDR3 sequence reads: CASKEGDRGLYEQYF. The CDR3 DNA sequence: TGTGCCAGCAAGGAGGGGGACAGGGGGCTGTACGAGCAGTACTTC.

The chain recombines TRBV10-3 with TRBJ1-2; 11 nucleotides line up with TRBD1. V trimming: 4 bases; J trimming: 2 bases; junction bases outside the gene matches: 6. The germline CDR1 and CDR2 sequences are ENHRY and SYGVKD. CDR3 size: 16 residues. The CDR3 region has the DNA TGTGCCATCAGTGCCTTCCGGGACAGGGGGAACTATGGCTACACCTTC. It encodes CAISAFRDRGNYGYTF.

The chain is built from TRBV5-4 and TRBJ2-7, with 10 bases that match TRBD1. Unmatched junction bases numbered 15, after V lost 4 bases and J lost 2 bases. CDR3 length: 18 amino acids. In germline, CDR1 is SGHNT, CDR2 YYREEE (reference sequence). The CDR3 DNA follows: TGTGCCAGCAGCCCTGGAAGGGTGGGGGGACAGGGGCCCTACGAGCAGTACTTC. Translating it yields CASSPGRVGGQGPYEQYF.

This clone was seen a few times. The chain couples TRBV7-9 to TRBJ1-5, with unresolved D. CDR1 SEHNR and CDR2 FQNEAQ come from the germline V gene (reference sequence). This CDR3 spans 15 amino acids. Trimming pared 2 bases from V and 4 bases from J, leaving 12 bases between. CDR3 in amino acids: CASSLSSTGNQPQHF. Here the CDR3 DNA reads TGTGCCAGCAGCTTAAGTTCGACGGGGAATCAGCCCCAGCATTTT.

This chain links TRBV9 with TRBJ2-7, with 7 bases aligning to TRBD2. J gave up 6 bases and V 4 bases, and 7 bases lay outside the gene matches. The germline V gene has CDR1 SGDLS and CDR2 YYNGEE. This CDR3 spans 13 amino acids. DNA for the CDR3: TGTGCCAGCAGCACCTCGGGGGGTGGCGAGCAGTACTTC. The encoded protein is CASSTSGGGEQYF.

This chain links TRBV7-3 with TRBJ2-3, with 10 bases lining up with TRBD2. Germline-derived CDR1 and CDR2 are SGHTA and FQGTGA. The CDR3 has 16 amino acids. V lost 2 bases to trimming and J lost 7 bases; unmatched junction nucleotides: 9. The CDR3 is CASSLDVPSGGHTQYF. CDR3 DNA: TGTGCCAGCAGCTTAGACGTCCCTAGCGGGGGTCATACGCAGTATTTT.

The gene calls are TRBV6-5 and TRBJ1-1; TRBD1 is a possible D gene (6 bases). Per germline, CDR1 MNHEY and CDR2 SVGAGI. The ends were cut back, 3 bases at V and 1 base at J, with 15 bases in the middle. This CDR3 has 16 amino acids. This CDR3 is CASSYIQAGANTEAFF. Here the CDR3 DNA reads TGTGCCAGCAGTTATATTCAGGCGGGGGCGAACACTGAAGCTTTCTTT.

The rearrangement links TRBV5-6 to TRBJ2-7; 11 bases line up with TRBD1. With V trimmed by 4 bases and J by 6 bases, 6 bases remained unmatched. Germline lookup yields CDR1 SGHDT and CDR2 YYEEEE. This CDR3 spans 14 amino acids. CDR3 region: CASSPGQGAGEQYF. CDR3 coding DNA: TGTGCCAGCAGCCCCGGACAGGGGGCGGGCGAGCAGTACTTC.

The CDR3 sequence: CASSLDRALNTEAFF. The CDR3 region has the DNA TGTGCCAGCAGCTTGGACAGGGCCCTGAACACTGAAGCTTTCTTT. The chain couples TRBV5-4 to TRBJ1-1, with a weak D call TRBD1 (6 bases). Germline lookup yields CDR1 SGHNT and CDR2 YYREEE (reference sequence). Between the trimmed V and J ends, which lost 0 bases and 0 bases, there was a span of 9 bases. The CDR3 runs to 15 residues.

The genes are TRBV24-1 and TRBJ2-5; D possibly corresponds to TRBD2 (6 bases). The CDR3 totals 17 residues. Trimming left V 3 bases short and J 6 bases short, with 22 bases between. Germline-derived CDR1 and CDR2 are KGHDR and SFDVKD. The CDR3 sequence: CATSDPTRDPEGKTQYF. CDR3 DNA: TGTGCCACCAGTGATCCTACCCGGGACCCGGAGGGGAAGACCCAGTACTTC.

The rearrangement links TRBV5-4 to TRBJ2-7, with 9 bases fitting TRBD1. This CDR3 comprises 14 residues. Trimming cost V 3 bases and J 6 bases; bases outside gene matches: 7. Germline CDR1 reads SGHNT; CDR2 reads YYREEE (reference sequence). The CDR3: CASSSTGGPGEQYF. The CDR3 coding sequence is TGTGCCAGCAGCTCCACAGGGGGCCCGGGCGAGCAGTACTTC.

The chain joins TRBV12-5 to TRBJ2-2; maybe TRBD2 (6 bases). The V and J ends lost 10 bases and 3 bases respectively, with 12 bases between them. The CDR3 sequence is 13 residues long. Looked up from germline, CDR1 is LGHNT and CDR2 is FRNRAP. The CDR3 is CATKGGDTGELFF. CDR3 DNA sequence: TGTGCTACCAAGGGCGGGGACACCGGGGAGCTGTTTTTT.

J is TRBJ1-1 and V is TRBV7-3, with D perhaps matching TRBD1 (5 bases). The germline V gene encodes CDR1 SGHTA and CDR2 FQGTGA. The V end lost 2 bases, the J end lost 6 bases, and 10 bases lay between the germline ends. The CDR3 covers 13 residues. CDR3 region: CASSLGGLSEAFF. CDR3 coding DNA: TGTGCCAGCAGCTTAGGGGGGTTATCTGAAGCTTTCTTT.

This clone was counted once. The CDR3 coding sequence is TGCGCCAGCTGGGACACCAGACAGAGCTCCTACGAGCAGTACTTC. Amino acids: CASWDTRQSSYEQYF. The chain uses TRBV10-2 and TRBJ2-7, with D maybe TRBD1 (6 bases). The V gene lost 8 bases and the J gene lost 0 bases, with 17 bases spanning the gap. The CDR3 sequence is 15 residues long. Germline loops: CDR1 WSHSY, CDR2 SAAADI.

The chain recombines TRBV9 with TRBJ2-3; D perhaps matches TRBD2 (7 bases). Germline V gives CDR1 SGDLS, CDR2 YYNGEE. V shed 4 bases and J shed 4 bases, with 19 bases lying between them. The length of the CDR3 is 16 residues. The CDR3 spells CASSSWAGARSDTQYF. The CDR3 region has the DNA TGTGCCAGCAGCTCTTGGGCGGGGGCGCGTTCAGATACGCAGTATTTT. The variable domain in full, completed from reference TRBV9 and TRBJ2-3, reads DSGVTQTPKHLITATGQRVTLRCSPRSGDLSVYWYQQSLDQGLQFLIQYYNGEERAKGNILERFSAQQFPDLHSELNLSSLELGDSALYFCASSSWAGARSDTQYFGPGTRLTVL.

This CDR3 reads CATSRDNQGRYNEQFF. The CDR3, as DNA: TGTGCCACCAGCAGAGATAACCAGGGAAGGTACAATGAGCAGTTCTTC. The rearrangement uses TRBV15 and TRBJ2-1; the D gene is possibly TRBD1 (5 bases). The CDR3 extends over 16 amino acids. The ends were cut back, 0 bases at V and 4 bases at J, with 13 bases in the middle. From germline, CDR1 is LNHNV and CDR2 YYDKDF (reference sequence).